What follows is one T cell receptor (beta chain) and its context. This sample was included in a study of blood T cell repertoires in COVID-19. About the research overall: Samples came from the United States, Italy and Spain, spanning acute and convalescent COVID-19.

The data were produced by immunoSEQ multiplex PCR, yet TCRdb's version contains in-frame clones alone and is incomplete. Among roughly 400,000 clones listed, about 88% were seen once. CDR1 and CDR2 from the germline V gene are MRHNA and SNTAGT. CDR3 size: 15 residues. V trimming: 5 bases; J trimming: 3 bases; junction bases outside the gene matches: 5. This chain connects TRBV6-4 to TRBJ1-5; 9 bases are a match to TRBD1. The source is a young woman who had been exposed to COVID-19. Sequenced: PBMCs or T cells enriched from blood (not recorded which). Here the CDR3 DNA reads TGTGCCAGCAGTTGGACAGGGGTGGTCAATCAGCCCCAGCATTTT. It yields the protein CASSWTGVVNQPQHF.